Sequencing of this T cell receptor beta chain was carried out in a study of cytomegalovirus exposure and HLA in healthy donors (dated by TCRdb to about 2017). Regarding the complete study: According to an earlier analysis of 550 to 750 of the donors, about 179 million T cells yielded 90 million to 140 million unique TCR beta sequences and 250 to 350 Gb of sequence data. Approximately 330 gigabases of sequencing data and approximately 92 million unique TCR sequences made up an early release that covered approximately 650 HLA-typed donors. The genetic ancestry cluster associated with self-reported Caucasian donors included over 80% of the 398 genotyped donors. The study aimed to test whether cataloging public T cell receptors could reveal signatures of past pathogen exposure. The study used immunosequencing to profile the T cell repertoires of approximately 690 subjects and linked those repertoires to cytomegalovirus serostatus. In addition to the first cohort of approximately 670 subjects, a separate validation cohort of 120 different subjects was used. To predict cytomegalovirus infection status, the study combined high-throughput TCR immunosequencing, statistical association of individual TCRs with disease status, and machine learning. A later analysis re-analyzed previously published TCR beta repertoires from 666 donors and added high-resolution HLA genotyping to study TCR occurrence patterns. Rather than drawing on any new phenotypic data, the later analysis identified candidate immune exposures from TCR beta sequences and the way those sequences occurred across donors. In an earlier analysis of roughly 600 of the donors, high-throughput TCR beta sequencing was used to judge whether each TCR beta V gene segment behaved as functional or pseudogenic. Donor age, sex, ethnicity and CMV serostatus were compiled alongside the repertoire data. Genome-wide SNP genotypes for about three fifths of the roughly 670 donors were used in a later genetic analysis, which treated that subset as a discovery cohort. All discovery cohort repertoires had been generated using a single sequencing platform. HLA typing covered class I and class II loci at four-digit resolution. The number of donors typed differed by locus, with 629-630 for A, B, C, DRB1 and DQB1, roughly 550 for DQA1, over 600 for DPA1, and over 400 for DPB1. Roughly five DR-DQ haplotypes were treated as single units for association and clustering because of strong linkage in the cohort. Among some 410 genotyped donors of the cohort, an average of approximately 240,000 unique TCR beta nucleotide sequences was sequenced per donor, of which 15% to 20% were non-productive.

Library prep was done by the immunoSEQ multiplex PCR assay. The multiplex PCR relied on a mix of 60 forward primers for TCR Vbeta segments and 13 reverse primers for TCR Jbeta segments. Amplification of the CDR3 region of rearranged TCR beta genes was performed with a multiplex PCR assay on genomic DNA. The Illumina HiSeq System was used to sequence the amplified TCR beta libraries as 87-base-pair reads. The study's own analysis went as follows. A later analysis tallied 75 million to 95 million unique TCR beta chains across the approximately 670 repertoires, and approximately 12 million of those chains were shared by two or more donors. A nearest-neighbor algorithm error-corrected the raw reads and collapsed the reads into unique sequences, merging closely related sequences to remove PCR and sequencing errors. CDR3 sequences were aligned to IMGT reference sequences to assign V, D and J gene segments. Each retained sequence needed at least a six-nucleotide match to both a V gene segment and a J gene segment. A rearrangement counted as productive if the CDR3 had no stop codons and remained in frame with V and J, and every other rearrangement counted as non-productive. CDR3 was defined according to IMGT convention as the region running from the second conserved V-encoded cysteine to the conserved J-encoded phenylalanine. The earlier analysis of 450 to 750 of the donors excluded any sequence lacking an unambiguous match to a single V gene segment. An earlier analysis of 587 of the donors called V segments functional above 56.7% productive rearrangements and segregating when the between-donor standard deviation exceeded 5%. To diagnose cytomegalovirus status from the catalog of TCR beta chain sequences, a statistical classification framework was built. V and J gene assignment, in a later analysis, came from comparing TCR nucleotide sequences with IMGT/GENE-DB human TR gene sequences. The TCRdist pipeline was used in a later analysis to assign CDR3 sequences and most-parsimonious VDJ recombination scenarios. In a later analysis, every TCR beta chain was defined by the combination of its CDR3 amino acid sequence and its V-gene family, and reads without a unique V-gene family were dropped. In a later analysis, around 650 highly shared, low-generation-probability nucleotide sequences were removed to address suspected cross-contamination and a sequencing artifact. In a later analysis, a clonal expansion index was calculated for each public chain from normalized within-repertoire ranks of inferred template counts. Generation probabilities in a later analysis came from a VDJ recombination model fitted to out-of-frame rearrangements, and those results were checked against IGoR. A later analysis scored TCR-TCR, TCR-HLA and TCR-CMV co-occurrence with hypergeometric tests, applying a repertoire-size bias correction to TCR pairs. False discovery rates were estimated in a later analysis by permuting HLA or CMV assignments 20 times. In a later analysis, co-occurring TCRs were grouped with DBSCAN, and TCRdist sequence similarity was added when clustering was performed within HLA-allele-positive subsets. Repertoires with fewer than 30,000 or more than 120,000 public chains, plus five repertoires with anomalous nucleotide sharing, were excluded from co-occurrence clustering. TCRdb took this table from immuneACCESS and kept in-frame rearrangements with V and J called. Such tables lack part of the clones; where checked against another copy, unresolved V genes explain under half of the gap, and the rest is unexplained. The DNA gave D and trimming, while V, J and clone size come from that table. The table of this sample itemizes 95,000 to 150,000 clones. The top ten hold 2.5% to 3% of the sample.

As regards this clone: Its antigen remains undetermined.

In total, more than 500 healthy bone marrow donors made up the cohort. Cohort members were all nominally healthy when sampled, although unrecorded immune exposures were likely present. The donor tested CMV seronegative, placing the donor among the 350 or so seronegative members of the cohort. A peripheral blood sample was provided by each donor, and peripheral blood mononuclear cells were used for TCR beta sequencing. The Qiagen DNeasy Blood Extraction Kit was used to extract genomic DNA from the blood cell samples. General study outcomes and caveats: Presence/absence analyses assumed roughly uniform sequencing depth across donors, an assumption that may not hold. While some public TCRs were present in many individuals, most TCR sequences turned up only very rarely across donors. In vitro tests confirmed that a few of the cytomegalovirus-associated TCR beta chains recognize cytomegalovirus antigens. The cohort was sequenced for TCR beta chains only, and without alpha or paired-chain data the features that could be detected were limited. Because HLA typing was unavailable for some donors at each locus, only the typed subset was used in association tests. For the cohort, immune exposure information was limited to CMV serostatus. An association between a missense DCLRE1C variant and V-gene and J-gene trimming of TCR beta chains was found in a later genetic analysis and replicated in an independent cohort. According to a later analysis, parvovirus B19, influenza, CMV and Epstein-Barr virus appeared linked to several top co-occurrence clusters. A cluster of highly shared sequence variants was judged likely to be a technical artifact of the sequencing pipeline. In an earlier analysis of some 500 of the donors, most TCR beta V segments were observed in productive rearrangements about 87% or about 30% of the time, broadly matching IMGT annotations. Fewer than 20 rarely observed V segments, including chromosome 9 orphons, were excluded from the earlier analysis of several hundred of the donors because counts were too low. Compared with equally common non-associated chains, HLA-associated TCR beta chains in a later analysis were more clonally expanded and had lower generation probabilities. A later analysis associated about 16,000 TCR beta sequences with specific HLA alleles at a false discovery rate of 0.05. According to a later analysis, TCR association rates differed among HLA loci, with DRB1 alleles showing the most associated TCRs and HLA-C alleles showing the fewest. Strong co-occurrence of HLA alleles, especially DR and DQ, made assigning TCR associations to individual alleles difficult. According to a later analysis, most CMV-associated TCR beta chains appeared to be HLA-restricted, and the HLA associations seemed to be driven largely by CMV exposure. The classifier was reported to diagnose cytomegalovirus status with high specificity and sensitivity in both the original cohort and the validation cohort. A later genetic analysis reported fewer N-insertions in productive TCRs among donors in an Asian-associated ancestry cluster than the roughly 670-donor mean. The authors suggested that the approach could potentially be generalized to other disease states and immunological phenotypes. Correlated functional status among segregating V segments might be attributable to linkage disequilibrium, but an unknown experimental factor could not be ruled out. A further reported finding was that TCR beta sequences accurately predicted the HLA-A and HLA-B alleles for most subjects in the first cohort. The study listed 150 to 200 TCR beta chains as associated with cytomegalovirus.

Source material: PBMCs. The receptor's source is a man aged 25-45 years in good health and CMV-seronegative.

The nucleotide sequence reads as follows: TGCAGCGTTATAATCAGCACAGATACGCAGTATTTT. It specifies CSVIISTDTQYF. The sequence links TRBV29-1 to TRBJ2-3, with the D gene too uncertain to name. From the cysteine up to the phenylalanine, the CDR3 has a length of 12 residues. The DNA shown is the 36-base CDR3, in frame from base 1. V and J lose 5 bases and 0 bases, and a span of 6 bases separates them. The germline V gene gives CDR1 as SQVTM and CDR2 as ANQGSEA.